What follows describes a single T cell receptor beta chain. The data derive from a study of blood T cell repertoires in COVID-19. V was shortened by 10 bases and J by 1 base, with 13 bases between the two germline ends. The germline V gene encodes CDR1 MDHEN and CDR2 SYDVKM. The CDR3 runs 14 residues. Profiling relied on immunoSEQ multiplex PCR, and the TCRdb table lists in-frame clones only, not all of them. The sample includes nearly 350,000 clones, more than 70% seen only once; the top ten take about 6.7%. The sample comprised peripheral blood. The sequence was collected from a woman in her 70s with COVID-19, enrolled during active disease. V usage is TRBV28 and J usage is TRBJ2-2, with a weak D call TRBD1 (6 bases). CDR3 protein: CATLRGGNTGELFF. In nucleotides, the CDR3 is TGTGCCACCCTTCGAGGGGGGAACACCGGGGAGCTGTTTTTT.